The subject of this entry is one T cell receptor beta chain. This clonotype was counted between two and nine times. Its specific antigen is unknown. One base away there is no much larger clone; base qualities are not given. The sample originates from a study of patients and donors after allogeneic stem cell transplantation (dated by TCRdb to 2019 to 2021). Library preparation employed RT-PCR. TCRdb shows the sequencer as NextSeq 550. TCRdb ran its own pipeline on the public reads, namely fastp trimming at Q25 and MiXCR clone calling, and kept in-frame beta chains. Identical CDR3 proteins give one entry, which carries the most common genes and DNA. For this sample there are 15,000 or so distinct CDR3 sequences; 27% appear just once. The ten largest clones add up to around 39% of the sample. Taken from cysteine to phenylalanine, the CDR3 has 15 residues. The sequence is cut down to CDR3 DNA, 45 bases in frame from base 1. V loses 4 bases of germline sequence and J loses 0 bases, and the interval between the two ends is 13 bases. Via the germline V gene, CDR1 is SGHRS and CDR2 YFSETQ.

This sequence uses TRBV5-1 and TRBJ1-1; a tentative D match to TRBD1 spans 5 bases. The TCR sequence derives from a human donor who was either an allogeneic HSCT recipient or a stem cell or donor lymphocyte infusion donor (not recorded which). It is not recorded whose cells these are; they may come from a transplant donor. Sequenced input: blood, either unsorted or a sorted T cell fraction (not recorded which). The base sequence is TGCGCCAGCAGCCCGACGGACATACTGAACACTGAAGCTTTCTTT. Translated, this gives CASSPTDILNTEAFF.